Presented here are 3 T cell receptor beta chains from one specimen sequenced in a study of shared clonotypes between healthy human individuals (TCRdb year 2020). CD8 naive samples were CD45RO-negative cells positively selected for CCR7, giving a CD45RA+CCR7+ population that excluded TemRA cells. The method behind the library was the immunoSEQ multiplex PCR assay. As stored in TCRdb, this immuneACCESS dataset retains in-frame rearrangements with V and J assigned. A fraction of the clones does not appear; measured against another copy, unresolved V genes explain less than half of the discrepancy, and the remainder lacks a known reason. Across this sample there are approximately 720,000 clones, with about 90% seen only once. The ten largest make up 24% of the sample. Material for sequencing was naive CD8+ T cells sorted from blood. Taken with the paper, the label for cell subset or site translates to: CD45RA+CCR7+. These receptors were obtained from a man between 25 and 39 years old in good health.

The chain joins TRBV28 to TRBJ2-7, with D perhaps given as TRBD1 or TRBD2 (5 bases each). The CDR3 is made up of 14 amino acids. Germline V gene data show CDR1 as MDHEN and CDR2 as SYDVKM. With 8 bases removed from V and 3 bases from J, the gap between germline ends came to 17 bases. The CDR3 nucleotides read TGTGCCAGCTCTCCCGGGACGTCTGACTACGAGCAGTACTTC. The encoded protein is CASSPGTSDYEQYF.

This clone was found once. This chain connects TRBV7-6 to TRBJ2-4; no clear D gene. The CDR3 consists of 13 residues. Trimming took 1 base from V and 2 from J, leaving 3 bases between them. Germline V lookup: CDR1 SGHVS, CDR2 FNYEAQ. For the CDR3, the DNA is TGTGCCAGCAGCTTAGGTCCCAAAAACATTCAGTACTTC. Encoded protein: CASSLGPKNIQYF. The full variable domain, rest sourced from reference TRBV7-6 and TRBJ2-4, is GAGVSQSPRYKVTKRGQDVALRCDPISGHVSLYWYRQALGQGPEFLTYFNYEAQQDKSGLPNDRFSAERPEGSISTLTIQRTEQRDSAMYRCASSLGPKNIQYFGAGTRLSVL.

The chain uses TRBV19 and TRBJ1-4; D unresolved. Germline V gene sequence: CDR1 LNHDA, CDR2 SQIVND (reference sequence). Trimming pared 3 bases from V and 7 bases from J, leaving 15 bases between. This CDR3 has 15 amino acids. CDR3 nucleotides: TGTGCCAGTAGTATTAGACATCTCTTGGGTGAAAAACTGTTTTTT. Protein: CASSIRHLLGEKLFF.